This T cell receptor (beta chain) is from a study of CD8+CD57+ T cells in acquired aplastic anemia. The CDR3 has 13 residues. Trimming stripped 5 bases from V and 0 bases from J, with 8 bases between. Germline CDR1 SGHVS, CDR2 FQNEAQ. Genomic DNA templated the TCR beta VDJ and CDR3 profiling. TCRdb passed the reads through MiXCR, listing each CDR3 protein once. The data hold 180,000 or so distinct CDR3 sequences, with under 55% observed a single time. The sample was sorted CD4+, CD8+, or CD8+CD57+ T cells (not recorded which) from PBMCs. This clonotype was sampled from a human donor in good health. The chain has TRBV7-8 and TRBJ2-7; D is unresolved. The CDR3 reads CASSALSSYEQYF. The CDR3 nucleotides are TGTGCCAGCAGCGCCCTCAGCTCCTACGAGCAGTACTTC.